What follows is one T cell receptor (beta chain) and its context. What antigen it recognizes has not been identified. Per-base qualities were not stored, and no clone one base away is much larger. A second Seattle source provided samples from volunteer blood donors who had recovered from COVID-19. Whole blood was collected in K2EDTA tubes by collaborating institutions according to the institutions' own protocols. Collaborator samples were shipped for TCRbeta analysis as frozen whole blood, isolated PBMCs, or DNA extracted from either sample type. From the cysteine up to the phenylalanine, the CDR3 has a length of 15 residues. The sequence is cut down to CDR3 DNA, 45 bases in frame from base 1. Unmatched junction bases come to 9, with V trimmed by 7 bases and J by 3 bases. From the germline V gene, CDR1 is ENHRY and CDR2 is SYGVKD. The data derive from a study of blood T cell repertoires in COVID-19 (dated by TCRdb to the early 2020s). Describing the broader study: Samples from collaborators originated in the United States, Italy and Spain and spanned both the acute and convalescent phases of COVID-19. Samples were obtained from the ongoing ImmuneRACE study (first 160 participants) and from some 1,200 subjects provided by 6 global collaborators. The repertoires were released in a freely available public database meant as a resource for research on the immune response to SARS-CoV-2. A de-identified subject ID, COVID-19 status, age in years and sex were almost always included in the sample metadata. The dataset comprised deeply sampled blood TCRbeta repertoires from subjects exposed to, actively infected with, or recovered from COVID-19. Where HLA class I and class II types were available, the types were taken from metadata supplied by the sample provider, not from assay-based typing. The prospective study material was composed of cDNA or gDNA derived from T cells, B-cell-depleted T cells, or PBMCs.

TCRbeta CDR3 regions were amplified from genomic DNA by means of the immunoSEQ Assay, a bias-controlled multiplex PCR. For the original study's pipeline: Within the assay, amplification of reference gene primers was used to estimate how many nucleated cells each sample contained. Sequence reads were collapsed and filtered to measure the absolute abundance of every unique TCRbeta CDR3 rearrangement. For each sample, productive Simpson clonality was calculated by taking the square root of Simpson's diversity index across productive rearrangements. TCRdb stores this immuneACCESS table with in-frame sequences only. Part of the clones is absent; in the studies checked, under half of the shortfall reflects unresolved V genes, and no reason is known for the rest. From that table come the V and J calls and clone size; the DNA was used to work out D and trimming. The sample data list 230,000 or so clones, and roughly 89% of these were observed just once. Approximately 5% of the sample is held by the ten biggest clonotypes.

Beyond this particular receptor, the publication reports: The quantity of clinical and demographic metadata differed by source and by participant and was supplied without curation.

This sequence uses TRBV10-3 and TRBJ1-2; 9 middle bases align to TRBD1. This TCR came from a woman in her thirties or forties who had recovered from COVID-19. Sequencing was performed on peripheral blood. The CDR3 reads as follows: CAITSGQGSYYGYTF. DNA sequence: TGTGCCATCACATCCGGACAGGGGTCATACTATGGCTACACCTTC.